This TCR beta chain originates from a study of T cells expressing NK-cell markers. Study-level background: The study drew TCR beta repertoires from sorted CD3+CD56+NKG2C+, CD3+CD56+NKG2C- and CD3+CD56-NKG2C+ T cells.

For TCR beta, cDNA was produced by 5'RACE template switching with UMIs. Reprocessing the 5' RACE reads, TCRdb reports a single entry for every CDR3 protein and omits DNA. This specimen shows 150,000 to 160,000 distinct CDR3 sequences; the ten leading clones hold around 35%. The CDR3 sequence is 12 residues long. In the case of this clonotype: Its antigen is still unknown.

Study results and caveats: These clonotypes additionally ranked first within the CD3+CD56-NKG2C+ fraction of a few donors.

The sample was blood T cells: a sorted CD56 or NKG2C T cell subset, CD4+ or CD8+ T cells, or bulk PBMC T cells (not recorded which). The chain employs TRBV12-3 or TRBV12-4 and TRBJ2-3. This TCR was sampled from a woman between 50 and 59 years old in good health. The CDR3 sequence: CASSAIADTQYF.